In this sample, the clone carrying this TCR beta chain turned up a few times. Naive CD8 cells were CD45RO-negative, positively selected for CCR7, excluding terminally differentiated effector memory CD45RA+ cells. Donors had no recently reported acute infections or vaccinations and were HIV-negative. The sample belongs to a study of shared clonotypes between healthy human individuals. The CDR3 spans 15 residues. Germline CDR1 is KGHSH and CDR2 is LQKENI. V trimming: 1 base; J trimming: 7 bases; junction bases outside the gene matches: 4. Investigators spread the genomic DNA of each subset evenly over several immunoSEQ plates. The protocol was immunoSEQ multiplex PCR, while the TCRdb copy is restricted to in-frame clones and leaves out a portion. The data hold 2 million to 2.5 million clones, with approximately 94% observed a single time.

This receptor was identified in a young man in good health. The source material was naive CD8+ T cells sorted from blood. V usage is TRBV18 and J usage is TRBJ1-6, with 7 bases fitting TRBD1. The CDR3 reads CASSPRDRANSPLHF. The CDR3 DNA reads TGTGCCAGCTCACCACGCGACAGGGCGAATTCACCCCTCCACTTT.